The sequence of this TCR beta chain was determined in a study of blood T cells in healthy people across ages. General study points: Diversity estimated from one million T cells was considered an underestimate.

A sample-barcoded 5' primer and a J-beta primer mix were used in a second PCR of roughly 6 to 11 cycles. In TCRdb, the 5' RACE reads were re-called with MiXCR into one record per CDR3 protein. The repertoire holds around 1.1 million distinct CDR3 sequences, 35% to 40% seen once, with 10% to 15% in the top ten. On this clonotype itself: The antigen is not known.

This TCR came from a man aged 18 to 30 in good health. Sequenced sample: blood.

The CDR3: CSSRECIMHTEAFF. The CDR3 DNA reads TGCAGCAGCAGGGAGTGTATTATGCACACTGAAGCTTTCTTT. This chain uses TRBV29-1 with TRBJ1-1, with D possibly TRBD1 on 5 matching bases. V lost 8 bases to trimming and J lost 3 bases, with 19 bases between them. CDR1 is SQVTM and CDR2 is ANQGSEA in the germline V gene. This CDR3 region has 14 residues.